This TCR beta chain was identified in a study of blood T cell repertoires in COVID-19. V dropped 0 bases and J dropped 0; count of bases not matched to a gene: 1. The CDR3 consists of 17 residues. Germline CDR1 reads SGHTA; CDR2 reads FQGNSA. Assay: immunoSEQ multiplex PCR; the TCRdb copy retains only in-frame clones and omits some. The repertoire holds 200,000 to 300,000 clones, with 88% as singletons. The source of this sequence is a woman between 40 and 55 years old with acute COVID-19. The sequenced sample consisted of PBMCs or T cells enriched from blood (not recorded which). V usage is TRBV7-2 and J usage is TRBJ2-3, with 12 bases lining up with TRBD2. CDR3 DNA: TGTGCCAGCAGCTTAGCCGGGACTAGCGGGAGCACAGATACGCAGTATTTT. Its translation: CASSLAGTSGSTDTQYF.